These 30 T cell receptor beta chains were sequenced from one sample in a study of metastatic and nonmetastatic thyroid tumors. TCRdb reanalyzed the PCR reads via MiXCR. The sample lists around 17,000 clones, 25% seen once, with over 15% in the top ten. None of the patients had undergone any treatment ahead of thyroid surgery. Sequencing was done on a sample of adjacent normal tissue. Source of these receptors: a female donor with papillary thyroid cancer or a benign thyroid nodule (not recorded which). Some clones in this sample may be carry-over from other donors' samples.

The rearrangement links TRBV19 to TRBJ2-7; TRBD1 might be the D (5 bases). The V gene's germline CDR1 is LNHDA and CDR2 SQIVND (reference sequence). V lost 6 bases to trimming and J lost 5 bases, with 20 bases between them. The length of the CDR3 is 15 residues. CDR3 protein: CASSLGYGAAHEQYF. The CDR3 region has the DNA TGTGCCAGTAGCCTAGGGTATGGGGCAGCCCACGAGCAGTACTTC.

This clone appeared a few times. DNA for the CDR3: TGTGCCAGCAGTGTGGGACAGGGGGCGGGTCAGCCCCAGCATTTT. Protein sequence: CASSVGQGAGQPQHF. This sequence joins TRBV6-1 and TRBJ1-5; 12 positions match TRBD1. V dropped 4 bases and J dropped 6; count of bases not matched to a gene: 4. The germline CDR1 and CDR2 sequences are MNHNS and SASEGT. This CDR3 is built from 15 residues.

The V call is TRBV19, the J call TRBJ1-1, with 8 bases matching TRBD1. Trimming removed 1 base from V and 1 base from J; junction bases left unmatched: 5. CDR3 size: 16 residues. The germline gives CDR1 LNHDA, CDR2 SQIVND (reference sequence). DNA for the CDR3: TGTGCCAGTAGTATAGGTGACAGGGGTTGGAACACTGAAGCTTTCTTT. As protein: CASSIGDRGWNTEAFF.

CDR3 sequence (DNA): TGCAGTGGCTCCCAACAGGTTGGAGAGACCCAGTACTTC. It yields the protein CSGSQQVGETQYF. The V and J genes are TRBV20-1 and TRBJ2-5; TRBD1 might be the D (5 bases). Germline CDR1 reads DFQATT; CDR2 reads SNEGSKA (reference sequence). Deletions cut 7 bases from V and 4 bases from J, with 16 bases between. CDR3 length: 13 amino acids.

This clone has just a few counts. This sequence joins TRBV20-1 and TRBJ2-1, with 12 bases aligning to TRBD2. The CDR3 spans 14 residues. Trimming cost V 8 bases and J 10 bases; bases outside gene matches: 12. Germline CDR1 DFQATT, CDR2 SNEGSKA (reference sequence). CDR3: CSLEGTSGLGEQFF. As DNA, the CDR3 is TGCAGTCTCGAGGGGACTAGCGGGCTCGGAGAGCAGTTCTTC.

This clone was counted between two and nine times. The gene calls are TRBV4-1 and TRBJ2-3; TRBD2 agrees at 7 bases. This CDR3 contains 17 residues. CDR1 and CDR2 (germline): MGHRA, YSYEKL. V shed 0 bases, J shed 2 bases, and the junction held 8 bases outside the gene matches. CDR3 DNA: TGCGCCAGCAGCCAAGATCGGCTAGCGGAGTACACAGATACGCAGTATTTT. It yields the protein CASSQDRLAEYTDTQYF.

V and J are TRBV6-2 or TRBV6-3 and TRBJ2-7; D is uncertain. Germline CDR1 MNHEY, CDR2 SVGEGT. The V gene lost 6 bases and the J gene lost 3 bases, with 3 bases spanning the gap. This CDR3 is 10 amino acids long. The CDR3 DNA follows: TGTGCCAGCAGGGGCTACGAGCAGTACTTC. Its translation: CASRGYEQYF.

This clone rates as medium-sized. The rearrangement links TRBV28 to TRBJ1-1; 10 bases match TRBD1. The CDR3 length is 18 residues. The V gene end was trimmed by 3 bases and the J gene end by 2 bases; junction bases not matched to a gene: 12. Germline V gene data show CDR1 as MDHEN and CDR2 as SYDVKM. CDR3 sequence (DNA): TGTGCCAGCAGTTTTCTCTGGCAGGGACAGGGGACCAACACTGAAGCTTTCTTT. Translated: CASSFLWQGQGTNTEAFF.

This clone is deemed medium-sized (0.01 to 0.1%). In DNA form, the CDR3 reads TGCAGTGCTAGTGATACCGGGAACAGCGAAAAACTGTTTTTT. Protein: CSASDTGNSEKLFF. The chain has TRBV20-1 and TRBJ1-4; no firm D call. The CDR3 is 14 amino acids. In germline, CDR1 is DFQATT, CDR2 SNEGSKA (reference sequence). V was pared by 3 bases and J by 8 bases, with 16 bases between.

This clone occurred a few times. The CDR3 DNA reads as TGTGCCAGCAGCCTACAGGGGGCCGGGGAGCTGTTTTTT. This translates into CASSLQGAGELFF. The gene calls are TRBV7-2 and TRBJ2-2; 8 nucleotides match TRBD1. Per germline, CDR1 SGHTA and CDR2 FQGNSA. Trimming took 5 bases from V and 6 from J; bases not matched to a gene: 2. The CDR3 has 13 amino acids.

This chain connects TRBV24-1 to TRBJ2-1, with 10 bases aligning to TRBD2. Germline CDR1 reads KGHDR; CDR2 reads SFDVKD. V lost 4 bases to trimming and J lost 8 bases; unmatched junction nucleotides: 10. This CDR3 has 16 amino acids. The CDR3 region has the DNA TGTGCCACCAGTGACCCTAGCGGGAGTGGTTTCGATGAGCAGTTCTTC. It specifies CATSDPSGSGFDEQFF.

This clone has just one count. The chain couples TRBV11-3 to TRBJ2-7, with D uncertain. CDR1 and CDR2 from the germline V gene are SGHNT and YENEEA. The CDR3 is 15 residues long. Trimming left V 5 bases short and J 4 bases short, with 18 bases between. The chain's CDR3 is CASSPRTQPQYEQYF. CDR3 in DNA: TGTGCCAGCAGCCCCAGGACCCAACCTCAATACGAGCAGTACTTC. Based on the CDR3 plus reference TRBV11-3 and TRBJ2-7, the full variable domain is EAGVVQSPRYKIIEKKQPVAFWCNPISGHNTLYWYLQNLGQGPELLIRYENEEAVDDSQLPKDRFSAERLKGVDSTLKIQPAELGDSAVYLCASSPRTQPQYEQYFGPGTRLTVT.

At least ten counts were recorded for this clone. The J gene is TRBJ2-4, the V gene TRBV13; no firm D call. Germline CDR1 and CDR2: PRHDT and FYEKMQ (reference sequence). Trimming pared 8 bases from V and 9 bases from J, leaving 17 bases between. The CDR3 loop spans 13 amino acids. This CDR3 is CASSDRRGGIQYF. CDR3 DNA: TGTGCCAGCTCGGACCGGAGAGGCGGCATTCAGTACTTC.

In this sample, this clone turned up a few times. The chain is built from TRBV6-1 and TRBJ2-5; D gene unclear. This CDR3 contains 13 residues. V was cut by 7 bases and J by 2 bases, with 11 bases left in between. In germline, CDR1 is MNHNS, CDR2 SASEGT. CDR3 protein: CASMVQIQETQYF. CDR3 sequence (DNA): TGTGCCAGCATGGTACAGATACAAGAGACCCAGTACTTC.

The V and J genes are TRBV3-1 and TRBJ2-2; possibly TRBD2 for D (6 bases). Germline V lookup: CDR1 LGHDT, CDR2 YNNKEL (reference sequence). The CDR3 runs 13 residues. The V gene lost 2 bases and the J gene lost 6 bases, with 7 bases spanning the gap. The CDR3 coding sequence is TGTGCCAGCAGCCAACCGGGAGCCGGGGAGCTGTTTTTT. This encodes CASSQPGAGELFF. Full variable domain (rest looked up from reference TRBV3-1 and TRBJ2-2): DTAVSQTPKYLVTQMGNDKSIKCEQNLGHDTMYWYKQDSKKFLKIMFSYNNKELIINETVPNRFSPKSPDKAHLNLHINSLELGDSAVYFCASSQPGAGELFFGEGSRLTVL.

The CDR3: CASITLTSGRAKQYF. CDR3 nucleotides: TGTGCCTCCATTACTCTGACTAGCGGGAGGGCTAAGCAGTACTTC. The chain recombines TRBV28 with TRBJ2-7, with 14 bases aligning to TRBD2. Trimming at V came to 11 bases and at J to 8 bases, leaving 14 bases not matched to a gene. CDR1 is MDHEN, CDR2 SYDVKM, per germline. The CDR3 is made up of 15 amino acids.

The rearrangement joins TRBV20-1 to TRBJ1-6, with unresolved D. The ends were cut back, 3 bases at V and 5 bases at J, with 14 bases in the middle. CDR3 size: 15 residues. Germline CDR1 reads DFQATT; CDR2 reads SNEGSKA (reference sequence). CDR3 sequence: CSARASGTNNSPLHF. CDR3 DNA sequence: TGCAGTGCTAGGGCAAGCGGAACAAATAATTCACCCCTCCACTTT.

This clone was seen more than once but under ten times. The chain recombines TRBV15 with TRBJ2-2, with 10 nucleotides matching TRBD2. Germline V gene lookup returns CDR1 LNHNV and CDR2 YYDKDF (reference sequence). This CDR3 spans 21 amino acids. V trimming: 0 bases; J trimming: 1 base; junction bases outside the gene matches: 14. CDR3: CATSRERAAGGYPKNTGELFF. CDR3 in DNA: TGTGCCACCAGCAGAGAGCGGGCAGCGGGAGGGTACCCCAAGAACACCGGGGAGCTGTTTTTT.

This clone is labeled medium-sized (0.01 to 0.1%). The same CDR3 can be traced to other DNA sequences in this sample. CDR3 sequence (DNA): TGTGCCACCAGCAGTTTCTTAGACAGTGAAGGAAACACCATATATTTT. It is translated as CATSSFLDSEGNTIYF. The chain employs TRBV15 and TRBJ1-3; a weak D match, TRBD1 (5 bases). Germline V CDR1 and CDR2: LNHNV, YYDKDF (reference sequence). The V and J ends lost 3 bases and 4 bases respectively, with 16 bases between them. This CDR3 has 16 residues.

This clone was observed a few times. The CDR3 sequence is CASRGGSEQYF. For the CDR3, the DNA is TGTGCCAGCAGGGGGGGAAGCGAGCAGTACTTC. The V call is TRBV7-9, the J call TRBJ2-7, with D tentatively TRBD2 (6 bases). The CDR3 length is 11 residues. Trimming removed 6 bases at V and 6 bases at J, with 9 bases between. The germline CDR1 and CDR2 sequences are SEHNR and FQNEAQ (reference sequence).

CDR3 DNA sequence: TGTGCCAGCAGTGATTTTGGGCGGAGGGCCTACGAGCAGTACTTC. This encodes CASSDFGRRAYEQYF. The chain combines TRBV6-1 with TRBJ2-7; the D gene is possibly TRBD2 (6 bases). CDR3 length: 15 amino acids. Germline V gives CDR1 MNHNS, CDR2 SASEGT. The ends were cut back, 3 bases at V and 2 bases at J, with 14 bases in the middle.

CDR3 sequence: CASSYWGQQETQYF. The CDR3 region has the DNA TGTGCCAGCAGTTACTGGGGACAGCAAGAGACCCAGTACTTC. The chain links TRBV6-2 or TRBV6-3 to TRBJ2-5; 7 bases are shared with TRBD1. V lost 1 base, J lost 2 bases, and 1 base stayed unmatched. This CDR3 has 14 amino acids. Germline V gives CDR1 MNHEY, CDR2 SVGEGT.

Only a few counts were recorded for this clone. The chain joins TRBV19 to TRBJ1-6; 8 bases map to TRBD1. This CDR3 contains 14 residues. J gave up 6 bases and V 5 bases, and 3 bases lay outside the gene matches. Germline V gene lookup returns CDR1 LNHDA and CDR2 SQIVND (reference sequence). The CDR3 reads CASSVQGGNSPLHF. CDR3 coding DNA: TGTGCCAGTAGTGTACAGGGGGGTAATTCACCCCTCCACTTT.

This chain links TRBV5-1 with TRBJ2-3, with 8 bases matching TRBD2. The ends lost 3 bases at V and 6 bases at J; junction bases unmatched: 3. Per the germline V gene, CDR1 is SGHRS and CDR2 is YFSETQ. The CDR3 is 13 amino acids. The CDR3 region has the DNA TGCGCCAGCAGCTCGGGGGGGTACGATACGCAGTATTTT. Its protein is CASSSGGYDTQYF.

This clone was observed a few times. This chain uses TRBV2 with TRBJ2-7; weak D call: TRBD1 (5 bases). The germline gives CDR1 SNHLY, CDR2 FYNNEI. V dropped 6 bases and J dropped 0 bases, with 12 bases sitting between them. The CDR3 runs to 14 residues. CDR3 sequence (DNA): TGTGCCAGCAGAGATAGACAGAGCTCCTACGAGCAGTACTTC. Its protein product is CASRDRQSSYEQYF.

The chain is built from TRBV11-2 and TRBJ1-2, with D hard to call. This CDR3 region has 14 residues. The germline V gene has CDR1 SGHAT and CDR2 FQNNGV. Between the trimmed V and J ends, which lost 1 base and 0 bases, there was a span of 6 bases. CDR3 sequence: CASSLGGANYGYTF. The CDR3 nucleotides read TGTGCCAGCAGCTTAGGTGGGGCTAACTATGGCTACACCTTC. Based on the CDR3 plus reference TRBV11-2 and TRBJ1-2, the full variable domain is EAGVAQSPRYKIIEKRQSVAFWCNPISGHATLYWYQQILGQGPKLLIQFQNNGVVDDSQLPKDRFSAERLKGVDSTLKIQPAKLEDSAVYLCASSLGGANYGYTFGSGTRLTVV.

This clone was counted only a few times. The chain joins TRBV6-1 to TRBJ2-5; 11 bases line up with TRBD1. This CDR3 is built from 15 residues. Losses at the gene ends were 5 bases for V and 1 base for J; bases not matched to a gene: 3. Germline loops: CDR1 MNHNS, CDR2 SASEGT. The CDR3 protein is CASSHGTGGQETQYF. In nucleotides, the CDR3 is TGTGCCAGCAGTCACGGGACAGGGGGCCAAGAGACCCAGTACTTC.

CDR3 DNA sequence: TGCGCCAGCAGCCCAGCGGGAGGAGAGGCCAATGAGCAGTTCTTC. Translated: CASSPAGGEANEQFF. V usage is TRBV5-1 and J usage is TRBJ2-1; 9 bases line up with TRBD2. Per germline, CDR1 SGHRS and CDR2 YFSETQ. This CDR3 spans 15 amino acids. V lost 4 bases to trimming and J lost 6 bases; unmatched junction nucleotides: 8.

This clone appeared a few times. This sequence joins TRBV28 and TRBJ1-5; 7 bases are a match to TRBD1. CDR1 MDHEN and CDR2 SYDVKM come from the germline V gene. The CDR3 covers 15 residues. After removal of 6 bases from V and 4 bases from J, the junction contained 9 bases not matched to a gene. CDR3 sequence reads: CASSQPGQPNQPQHF. The CDR3 DNA reads TGTGCCAGCAGCCAACCGGGACAGCCGAATCAGCCCCAGCATTTT.

The chain is built from TRBV3-1 and TRBJ2-7; D possibly corresponds to TRBD2 (6 bases). The CDR3 sequence is 11 residues long. V was clipped by 6 bases and J by 7 bases, with 10 bases between them. Germline V gene lookup returns CDR1 LGHDT and CDR2 YNNKEL (reference sequence). CDR3 nucleotides: TGTGCCAGCAGTGACAGCGGGGAGCAGTACTTC. It translates to CASSDSGEQYF.